This T cell receptor (beta chain) stems from a study of blood T cell repertoires in COVID-19. Background on the study: The United States, Italy and Spain supplied acute and convalescent COVID-19 samples. Sample material is recorded as cDNA or gDNA derived from T cells, B-cell-depleted T cells, or PBMCs.

This CDR3 has 13 residues. Germline assignment: CDR1 MNHEY and CDR2 SVGAGI. V lost 6 bases and J lost 4; bases outside the gene matches: 4. In the original processing: From reference gene primer amplification, estimates of nucleated cell counts were derived. TCRdb's copy holds only in-frame clones and misses some; the assay was immunoSEQ multiplex PCR. The V and J calls and clone size were taken over from that table, and D and trimming were inferred from the DNA. This sample yields about 400,000 clones, of which around 90% are seen a single time; over 2% belongs to the top ten. On this clone itself: Other nucleotide sequences in the sample specify the same CDR3.

In terms of age and location, participants ranged from roughly 18 to 90 years and lived in about 25 US areas. The rearrangement joins TRBV6-5 to TRBJ1-2; 8 bases are shared with TRBD1. The specimen sequenced was PBMCs or T cells enriched from blood (not recorded which). The TCR was taken from a woman aged 40 to 50 with acute COVID-19. CDR3 protein: CASSRDRGYGYTF. The CDR3, as DNA: TGTGCCAGCAGCCGAGACAGGGGCTATGGCTACACCTTC.